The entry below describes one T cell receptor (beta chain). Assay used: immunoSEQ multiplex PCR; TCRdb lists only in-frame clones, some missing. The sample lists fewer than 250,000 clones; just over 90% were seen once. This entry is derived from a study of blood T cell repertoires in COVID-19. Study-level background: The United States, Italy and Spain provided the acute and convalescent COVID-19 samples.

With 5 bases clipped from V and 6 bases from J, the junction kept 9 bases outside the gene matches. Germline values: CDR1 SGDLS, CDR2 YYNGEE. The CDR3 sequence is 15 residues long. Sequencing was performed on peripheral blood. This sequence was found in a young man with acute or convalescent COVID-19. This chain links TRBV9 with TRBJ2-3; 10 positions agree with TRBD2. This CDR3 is CASSESGGESDTQYF. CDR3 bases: TGTGCCAGCAGTGAAAGCGGGGGGGAATCTGATACGCAGTATTTT.